The clone carrying this T cell receptor beta chain occurred once. Its antigen is undetermined. A multiplex PCR was run with 60 Vbeta primers and 13 Jbeta primers. The table came from immunoSEQ multiplex PCR; TCRdb's copy has only in-frame clones and leaves some out. Here the sample spans 60,000 to 70,000 clones, 75% to 85% being singletons. The entry originates in a study of cytomegalovirus exposure and HLA in healthy donors. V lost 8 bases, J lost 10 bases, and 14 bases lay in between. Looked up from germline, CDR1 is MNHEY and CDR2 is SMNVEV (reference sequence). The CDR3 length is 11 residues. General study points: On later analysis, the bulk of CMV-associated TCR beta chains appeared to be HLA-restricted. The study carried out a later analysis of TCR beta sequences. It associated about 15,000 of them with specific HLA alleles at a false discovery rate of 0.05. Researchers reportedly found TCR beta sequences accurately predicted most subjects' HLA-A and HLA-B alleles. The only immune exposure information that was available was CMV serostatus.

The sample was PBMCs. The rearrangement uses TRBV27 and TRBJ1-1, with D tentatively TRBD1 (6 bases). This clonotype was sampled from a man between 18 and 29 years old in good health and CMV-seropositive. This CDR3 reads CASGPRGLAFF. The CDR3 DNA reads as TGTGCCAGCGGGCCCAGGGGCTTAGCTTTCTTT.